These T cell receptor beta chains were read from a single sample in a study of blood T cell repertoires in COVID-19. Assay: immunoSEQ multiplex PCR; the TCRdb copy retains only in-frame clones and omits some. This table has 120,000 to 150,000 clones, around 84% appearing once. Sequencing used peripheral blood. All receptors come from a man between 60 and 75 years old with active or convalescent COVID-19. Both conserved end residues are part of each CDR3. The D gene is left open where the match is weak. The size field is filled for only some rows; it gives once, few, many or a size class.

d_call | j_call | clone_size | v_call | cdr3_nt | cdr3_aa
NA | TRBJ2-7 | NA | TRBV18 | TGTGCCAGCTCACCCACAACCTTGCTGGGCCGGGAGCAGTACTTC | CASSPTTLLGREQYF
NA | TRBJ2-7 | NA | TRBV6-2/TRBV6-3 | TGTGCCAGCAGTTCTCAGGGCCCGGACGAGCAGTACTTC | CASSSQGPDEQYF
NA | TRBJ1-2 | NA | TRBV19 | TGTGCCAGTAGCACGACTTTGGCAGGGATCTTGTCTGGCTACACCTTC | CASSTTLAGILSGYTF
TRBD1 | TRBJ2-5 | once | TRBV15 | TGTGCCACCAGCAGAGATCCGGGACAGGGGGAGACCCAGTACTTC | CATSRDPGQGETQYF
TRBD2 | TRBJ2-7 | NA | TRBV6-6 | TGTGCCAGCAGTTCGACTAGCGGGAACGGGCACGAGCAGTACTTC | CASSSTSGNGHEQYF
NA | TRBJ1-5 | NA | TRBV4-3 | TGCGCCAGCAGCCAAGATCTGAGACAGCCCCAGCATTTT | CASSQDLRQPQHF
NA | TRBJ1-2 | NA | TRBV5-8 | TGTGCCAGCAGCCCCGACAGAAACTATGGCTACACCTTC | CASSPDRNYGYTF
NA | TRBJ1-5 | NA | TRBV29-1 | TGCAGCGCCGGACAGAACAATCAGCCCCAGCATTTT | CSAGQNNQPQHF
TRBD2 | TRBJ2-5 | NA | TRBV5-5 | TGTGCCAGCAGCTTGGAGGGTAGCGGGCTTTCCCAAGAGACCCAGTACTTC | CASSLEGSGLSQETQYF
NA | TRBJ1-2 | NA | TRBV28 | TGTGCCAGCAGTTTATTATCTGAAGACAGGCACTATGGCTACACCTTC | CASSLLSEDRHYGYTF
TRBD1 | TRBJ1-1 | NA | TRBV3-1/TRBV3-2 | TGTGCCAGCAGCCTCGGGACAGACACTGAAGCTTTCTTT | CASSLGTDTEAFF
TRBD2 | TRBJ2-7 | NA | TRBV5-1 | TGCGCCAGCAGCCCAGGCATAGCGGGAGGCGAGCAGTACTTC | CASSPGIAGGEQYF
NA | TRBJ1-2 | NA | TRBV5-6 | TGTGCCAGCAGCTCTCACAGGGTGGATGGCTACACCTTC | CASSSHRVDGYTF
NA | TRBJ1-3 | NA | TRBV24-1 | TGTGCACACAGGAGCTCTGGAAACACCATATATTTT | CAHRSSGNTIYF
TRBD1 | TRBJ1-5 | NA | TRBV19 | TGTGCCAGTAGCGCTGACAGGGGCAATCAGCCCCAGCATTTT | CASSADRGNQPQHF